This record covers a single T cell receptor beta chain. What it recognizes is unknown. After removal of 3 bases from V and 12 bases from J, the junction contained 7 bases not matched to a gene. The length of the CDR3 is 14 residues. The data were taken from a study of CD8 T cells in ankylosing spondylitis. Study conclusions and caveats: A TCR beta motif of under 10 highly homologous variants appeared characteristic of ankylosing spondylitis blood.

Each CDR3 protein is one row after TCRdb ran MiXCR on the 5' RACE reads. This table holds hundreds of thousands of distinct CDR3 sequences, around 32% found once. This TCR derives from a male donor with ankylosing spondylitis or in good health (not recorded which). Sequencing was performed on blood, either unsorted or a sorted T cell fraction (not recorded which). The chain links TRBV12-3 or TRBV12-4 to TRBJ2-3; TRBD2 matches 12 bases. The CDR3 bases are TGTGCCAGCAGTTTGGCTAGCGGGGGGGCCGACCAGTATTTT. Translated: CASSLASGGADQYF.